These 19 T cell receptor beta chains share one sample of origin, sequenced in a study of blood T cell repertoires in COVID-19. The protocol was immunoSEQ multiplex PCR, while the TCRdb copy is restricted to in-frame clones and leaves out a portion. The repertoire includes around 300,000 clones, roughly 90% of them detected once, and 4% sits in the top ten. Sequenced material: peripheral blood. Source of these receptors: a woman aged 50 to 60 with active or convalescent COVID-19.

This chain uses TRBV24-1 with TRBJ2-5; the D gene is possibly TRBD1 (6 bases). Trimming cost V 4 bases and J 4 bases, with 18 bases left between them. Looked up from germline, CDR1 is KGHDR and CDR2 is SFDVKD. The CDR3 is made up of 16 amino acids. CDR3 loop: CATSEGSGARGETQYF. DNA of the CDR3: TGTGCCACCAGTGAAGGGTCAGGGGCGAGGGGAGAGACCCAGTACTTC.

The chain is built from TRBV7-2 and TRBJ2-1, with 11 nucleotides matching TRBD2. This CDR3 is built from 18 residues. The germline gives CDR1 SGHTA, CDR2 FQGNSA. Trimming cost V 4 bases and J 9 bases; bases outside gene matches: 17. CDR3 residues: CASSSTWIAGGPWGEQFF. The CDR3 coding sequence is TGTGCCAGCAGCTCTACGTGGATAGCGGGAGGGCCTTGGGGTGAGCAGTTCTTC.

The count of this clone is one. Here the CDR3 reads CASTLTGPGNTIYF. The DNA for the CDR3 is TGTGCCAGCACCCTGACAGGCCCTGGAAACACCATATATTTT. The chain combines TRBV28 with TRBJ1-3; maybe TRBD1 (6 bases). V dropped 7 bases and J dropped 2 bases, with 12 bases sitting between them. The CDR3 consists of 14 residues. Germline V gene sequence: CDR1 MDHEN, CDR2 SYDVKM.

The chain is built from TRBV7-3 and TRBJ2-5, with D perhaps matching TRBD2 (5 bases). Trimming took off 5 bases at V and 4 bases at J, with 11 bases between the two ends. Germline-derived CDR1 and CDR2 are SGHTA and FQGTGA. This CDR3 has 13 amino acids. The CDR3 bases are TGTGCCAGCAGCATCGACTATCGAGAGACCCAGTACTTC. Encoded protein: CASSIDYRETQYF.

The chain joins TRBV18 to TRBJ2-5; 11 nucleotides align to TRBD2. CDR1 and CDR2 (germline): KGHSH, LQKENI. The CDR3 runs 14 residues. The junction had 0 bases not matched to a gene; V was cut back by 3 bases and J by 3 bases. For the CDR3, the DNA is TGTGCCAGCTCACCGACTAGCGGGAAAGAGACCCAGTACTTC. The encoded protein is CASSPTSGKETQYF.

This clone was recorded a few times. The chain couples TRBV10-3 to TRBJ2-5; 7 bases match TRBD2. The CDR3 sequence is 16 residues long. The junction had 6 bases not matched to a gene; V was cut back by 0 bases and J by 2 bases. The germline CDR1 and CDR2 sequences are ENHRY and SYGVKD. CDR3: CAISESNRGVQETQYF. DNA for the CDR3: TGTGCCATCAGTGAGTCAAACCGGGGGGTACAAGAGACCCAGTACTTC.

This CDR3 is CASAGSSSNTGELFF. In nucleotides, the CDR3 is TGTGCCAGCGCAGGTTCAAGCTCGAACACCGGGGAGCTGTTTTTT. The rearrangement uses TRBV28 and TRBJ2-2; D is ambiguous. Trimming removed 8 bases from V and 0 bases from J, with 13 bases in between. From germline, CDR1 is MDHEN and CDR2 SYDVKM. The CDR3 has 15 residues. Looking up the rest from reference TRBV28 and TRBJ2-2 gives the full variable domain: DVKVTQSSRYLVKRTGEKVFLECVQDMDHENMFWYRQDPGLGLRLIYFSYDVKMKEKGDIPEGYSVSREKKERFSLILESASTNQTSMYLCASAGSSSNTGELFFGEGSRLTVL.

V is TRBV10-3 and J is TRBJ2-1, with 10 nucleotides matching TRBD2. The CDR3 totals 13 residues. CDR1 is ENHRY, CDR2 SYGVKD, per germline. Trimming cost V 4 bases and J 8 bases; bases outside gene matches: 2. Written as DNA, the CDR3 is TGTGCCATCAGTGGGACTAGCGGCCATGAGCAGTTCTTC. Protein: CAISGTSGHEQFF.

The chain carries TRBV7-2 and TRBJ2-7; 8 bases are shared with TRBD1. With 3 bases clipped from V and 3 bases from J, the junction kept 7 bases outside the gene matches. Per germline, CDR1 SGHTA and CDR2 FQGNSA. CDR3 length: 15 residues. This CDR3 is CASSFGRGPLYEQYF. The CDR3 nucleotides read TGTGCCAGCAGCTTCGGCAGGGGGCCCCTCTACGAGCAGTACTTC.

The V and J genes are TRBV11-3 and TRBJ2-7, with 8 bases fitting TRBD1. Trimming removed 5 bases from V and 2 bases from J; junction bases left unmatched: 5. This CDR3 has 14 residues. Germline V gene lookup returns CDR1 SGHNT and CDR2 YENEEA. CDR3 in DNA: TGTGCCAGCAGCGTCGGACAGGGTGCCTACGAGCAGTACTTC. It is translated as CASSVGQGAYEQYF.

V gene TRBV7-3 combines with J gene TRBJ1-2, with TRBD1 matching over 9 bases. This CDR3 comprises 15 residues. The V segment lost 5 bases and the J segment 3 bases; nucleotides outside the gene matches: 7. Germline values: CDR1 SGHTA, CDR2 FQGTGA. The CDR3, as DNA: TGTGCCAGCAGCATGGGACAGGGAGGCGACTATGGCTACACCTTC. Translated: CASSMGQGGDYGYTF.

The V and J genes are TRBV30 and TRBJ2-1, with D possibly TRBD1 on 6 matching bases. V lost 4 bases, J lost 15 bases, and 16 bases lay in between. Germline assignment: CDR1 GTSNPN and CDR2 SVGIG (reference sequence). The CDR3 runs 11 residues. CDR3 sequence (DNA): TGTGCCTGGAACACGGGACATCCAGCGTTCTTC. Amino acid sequence: CAWNTGHPAFF.

V is TRBV5-4 and J is TRBJ2-7, with D possibly TRBD2 on 6 matching bases. V was trimmed by 4 bases and J by 5 bases, leaving 19 bases between them. CDR3 length equals 15 residues. Germline-derived CDR1 and CDR2 are SGHNT and YYREEE (reference sequence). This CDR3 reads CASSLGGVGVDEQYF. The CDR3 nucleotides read TGTGCCAGCAGCCTTGGAGGGGTAGGGGTCGACGAGCAGTACTTC.

J is TRBJ2-2 and V is TRBV24-1; tentatively, D is TRBD1 (6 bases). V lost 9 bases and J lost 0, with 13 bases in between. The CDR3 spans 15 residues. Germline CDR1 reads KGHDR; CDR2 reads SFDVKD. The CDR3 reads CATSRTASNTGELFF. The DNA of the CDR3 is TGTGCCACCTCTCGGACAGCGTCGAACACCGGGGAGCTGTTTTTT.

Notes on this clone: The junction departs from germline at one end; a sequencing error may be responsible. The chain is built from TRBV30 and TRBJ1-5; D is unclear. Germline CDR1 GTSNPN, CDR2 SVGIG (reference sequence). The CDR3 covers 10 residues. The CDR3 DNA sequence: TGTGCCTGGAGTGTTCAGGCCCAGCATTTT. Residues: CAWSVQAQHF.

DNA for the CDR3: TGTGCCAGCAGTCTGGCCCTTGGCACAACAGACACTGAAGCTTTCTTT. Translated: CASSLALGTTDTEAFF. This sequence joins TRBV6-4 and TRBJ1-1, with unresolved D. CDR1 MRHNA and CDR2 SNTAGT come from the germline V gene. The germline V and J ends were trimmed by 5 bases and 3 bases, with 19 bases remaining between them. The CDR3 is 16 amino acids.

The chain employs TRBV28 and TRBJ1-1; no reliable D call. With 6 bases removed from V and 0 bases from J, the gap between germline ends came to 11 bases. The CDR3 sequence is 14 residues long. Germline CDR1 MDHEN, CDR2 SYDVKM. CDR3 in DNA: TGTGCCAGCAGCCCCCCCCGTATGAACACTGAAGCTTTCTTT. This codes for CASSPPRMNTEAFF. Full variable domain (missing parts from reference TRBV28 and TRBJ1-1): DVKVTQSSRYLVKRTGEKVFLECVQDMDHENMFWYRQDPGLGLRLIYFSYDVKMKEKGDIPEGYSVSREKKERFSLILESASTNQTSMYLCASSPPRMNTEAFFGQGTRLTVV.

The chain's CDR3 is CASSFGTNVRNSPLHF. The CDR3 nucleotides are TGTGCCAGCAGCTTCGGGACTAATGTTAGGAATTCACCCCTCCACTTT. The V gene is TRBV7-8, the J gene TRBJ1-6; tentatively, D is TRBD1 (5 bases). V gave up 3 bases and J gave up 7 bases, with 16 bases separating them. Germline CDR1 SGHVS, CDR2 FQNEAQ. The CDR3 is 16 residues long.

At least ten counts were recorded for this clone. The genes are TRBV5-4 and TRBJ1-1; 8 nucleotides align to TRBD1. CDR1 is SGHNT and CDR2 is YYREEE in the germline V gene (reference sequence). V lost 4 bases and J lost 6; bases outside the gene matches: 8. CDR3 length equals 14 residues. CDR3 nucleotides: TGTGCCAGCAGCAGCACAGGGGGTTCGGCTGAAGCTTTCTTT. Translating it yields CASSSTGGSAEAFF.